This TCR beta chain was recovered during a study of metastatic and nonmetastatic thyroid tumors. Across the study: Peripheral blood and tumor or nodule samples from malignant and benign thyroid patients were compared.

Thyroid surgery took place with no prior treatment in any patient. The table lists this clone with many counts. Its antigen is currently unknown. Per the authors' pipeline: For papillary thyroid cancer, a distant-metastasis classifier was constructed from CDR3 differences observed across clinicopathological groups. TCRdb reanalyzed the PCR reads with MiXCR. These V and J calls rely on TCRdb rather than the paper's analysis. The sample has 89,000 or so clones; 8.6% are singletons. This CDR3 spans 14 amino acids. Germline-derived CDR1 and CDR2 are SGHTA and FQGNSA. Trimming took off 1 base at V and 9 bases at J, with 13 bases between the two ends. Study-level findings and limits: Reports indicated that malignant thyroid tumors showed significantly higher TCR beta diversity than benign nodules did, in blood and tumor.

The chain is built from TRBV7-2 and TRBJ2-1; D assignment may be TRBD1 or TRBD2 (6 bases each). The TCR sequence derives from a female donor with papillary thyroid cancer or a benign thyroid nodule (not recorded which). Some clones in this sample may be carry-over from other donors' samples. Sequenced: blood. The CDR3 nucleotides are TGTGCCAGCAGCTTAGGAGGGGGGCCTAGTGAGCAGTTCTTC. Translation: CASSLGGGPSEQFF.